The clone carrying this TCR beta chain appeared a few times. Its antigen is not identified. The CDR3 is 16 amino acids. After removal of 3 bases from V and 4 bases from J, the junction contained 10 bases not matched to a gene. The germline V gene encodes CDR1 SGHAT and CDR2 FQNNGV. Profiled with immunoSEQ multiplex PCR; TCRdb holds only in-frame clones, not every one. The sample lists about 97,000 clones; roughly 88% were seen once. The patients all showed relapse after autologous stem cell transplantation, while their brentuximab vedotin exposure varied. This record comes from a study of PD-1 blockade in classical Hodgkin lymphoma. Notes on the study in general: Repertoire differences have undefined causes, possibly disease activity or prior therapy.

The material was peripheral blood mononuclear cells (PBMCs), obtained at baseline. The clonotype comes from a human donor with classical Hodgkin lymphoma. The chain joins TRBV11-2 to TRBJ2-3, with TRBD2 identical over 7 bases. CDR3 sequence: CASSFRGRGSADTQYF. The DNA for the CDR3 is TGTGCCAGCAGCTTTCGGGGTCGCGGGAGCGCAGATACGCAGTATTTT.